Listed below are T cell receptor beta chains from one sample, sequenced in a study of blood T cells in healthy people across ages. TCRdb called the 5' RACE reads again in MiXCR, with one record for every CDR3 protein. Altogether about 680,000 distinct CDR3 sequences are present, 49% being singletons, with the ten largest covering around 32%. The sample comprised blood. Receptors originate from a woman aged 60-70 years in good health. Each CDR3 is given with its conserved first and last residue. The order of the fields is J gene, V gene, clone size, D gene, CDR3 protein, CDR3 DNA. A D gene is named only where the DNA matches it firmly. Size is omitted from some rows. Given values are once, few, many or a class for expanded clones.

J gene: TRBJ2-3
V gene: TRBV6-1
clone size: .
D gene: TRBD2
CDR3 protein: CTSKSVTGGPSYF
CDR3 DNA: TGTACCAGCAAATCCGTAACGGGAGGCCCCTCGTATTTT

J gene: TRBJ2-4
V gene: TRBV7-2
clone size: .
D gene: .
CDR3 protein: CASSLGGISKTPIQYF
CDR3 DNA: TGTGCCAGCAGCTTAGGAGGGATATCGAAAACCCCTATTCAGTACTTC

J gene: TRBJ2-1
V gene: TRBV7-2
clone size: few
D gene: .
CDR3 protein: CASSLRGRANNEQFF
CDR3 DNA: TGTGCCAGCAGCTTAAGGGGGAGGGCCAACAATGAGCAGTTCTTC

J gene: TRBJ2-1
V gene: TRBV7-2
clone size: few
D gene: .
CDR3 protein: CASSLRGPTNEQFF
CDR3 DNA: TGTGCCAGCAGCTTACGGGGACCGACGAATGAGCAGTTCTTC

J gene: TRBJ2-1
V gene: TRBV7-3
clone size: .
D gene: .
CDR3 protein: CASSLRQDNEQFF
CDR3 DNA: TGTGCCAGCAGCTTACGGCAGGACAATGAGCAGTTCTTC

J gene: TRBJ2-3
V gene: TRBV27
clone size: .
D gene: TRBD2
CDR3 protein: CASSFPTSGRLGSTDTQYF
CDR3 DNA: TGTGCCAGCAGTTTCCCGACTAGCGGGAGGCTCGGGAGCACAGATACGCAGTATTTT

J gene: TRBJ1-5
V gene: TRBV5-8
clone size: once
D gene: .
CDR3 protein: CASSPVGGFRPQHF
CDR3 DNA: TGTGCCAGCAGCCCCGTCGGGGGGTTCCGGCCCCAGCATTTT

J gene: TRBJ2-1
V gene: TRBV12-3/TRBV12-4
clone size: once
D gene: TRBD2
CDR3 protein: CASSLVAGVHNEQFF
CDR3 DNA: TGTGCCAGCAGTTTGGTGGCGGGAGTCCACAATGAGCAGTTCTTC

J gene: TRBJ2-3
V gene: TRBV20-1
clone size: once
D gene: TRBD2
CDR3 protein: CSALAPSGRSSTDTQYF
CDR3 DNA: TGCAGTGCCCTAGCCCCTAGCGGGCGGAGTTCCACAGATACGCAGTATTTT

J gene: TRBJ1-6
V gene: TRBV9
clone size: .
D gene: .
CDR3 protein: CASSVAPGSHNSPLHF
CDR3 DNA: TGTGCCAGCAGCGTAGCTCCCGGGAGCCATAATTCACCCCTCCACTTT

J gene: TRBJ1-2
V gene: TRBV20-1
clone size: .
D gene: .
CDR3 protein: CSARKPGVDYGYTF
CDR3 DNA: TGCAGTGCTAGGAAACCAGGGGTAGACTATGGCTACACCTTC

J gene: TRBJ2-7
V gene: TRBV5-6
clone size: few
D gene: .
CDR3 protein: CASSSGTLPYEQYF
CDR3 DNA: TGTGCCAGCAGCTCGGGGACACTACCCTACGAGCAGTACTTC

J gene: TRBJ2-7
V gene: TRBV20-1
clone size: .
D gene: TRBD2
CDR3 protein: CSASVGRGRIGAGEQYF
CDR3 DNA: TGCAGTGCTAGTGTGGGGCGCGGGAGAATCGGCGCCGGCGAGCAGTACTTC

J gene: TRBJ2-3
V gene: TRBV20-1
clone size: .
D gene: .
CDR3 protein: CSARTRLGTDTQYF
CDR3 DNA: TGCAGTGCTAGAACCAGACTGGGCACAGATACGCAGTATTTT

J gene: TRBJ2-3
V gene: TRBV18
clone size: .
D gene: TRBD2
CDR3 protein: CASSPTAGVSTDTQYF
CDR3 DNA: TGTGCCAGCTCACCGACTGCGGGAGTTAGCACAGATACGCAGTATTTT